The next 19 T cell receptor beta chains were all read from a single sample in a study of technical replicates of blood from four donors. Profiling relied on immunoSEQ multiplex PCR, and the TCRdb table lists in-frame clones only, not all of them. Counted here are 10,000 to 15,000 clones, roughly 93% occurring once; the ten biggest clones make up 9.1%. Sequencing input: PBMCs. The source is a human donor in good health.

V usage is TRBV11-1 and J usage is TRBJ2-1; possible D gene TRBD2, 6 bases. This CDR3 is built from 16 residues. Germline CDR1 is SGHAT and CDR2 is FQDESV (reference sequence). With 0 bases removed from V and 5 bases from J, the gap between germline ends came to 14 bases. CDR3 protein: CASSLAGTGINNEQFF. For the CDR3, the DNA is TGTGCCAGCAGCTTAGCCGGGACTGGAATAAACAATGAGCAGTTCTTC.

The J gene is TRBJ2-3, the V gene TRBV9; TRBD2 agrees at 8 bases. The V segment lost 0 bases and the J segment 1 base; nucleotides outside the gene matches: 10. CDR3 length: 18 residues. Germline V gene data show CDR1 as SGDLS and CDR2 as YYNGEE. For the CDR3, the DNA is TGTGCCAGCAGCGTAGGAGCGGGAGCGGTAAGGGGCACAGATACGCAGTATTTT. Translating it yields CASSVGAGAVRGTDTQYF.

The CDR3 spells CAAAPPTGNGNTIYF. The CDR3 bases are TGTGCCGCCGCGCCCCCGACAGGGAACGGAAACACCATATATTTT. V usage is TRBV6-1 and J usage is TRBJ1-3; 7 nucleotides align to TRBD1. V dropped 11 bases and J dropped 4; count of bases not matched to a gene: 14. The germline CDR1 and CDR2 sequences are MNHNS and SASEGT. This CDR3 is built from 15 residues.

On this clone: Other DNA variants within this sample encode the same CDR3. The V and J genes are TRBV7-9 and TRBJ1-5, with 8 positions matching TRBD1. The CDR3 has 14 amino acids. Germline CDR1 reads SEHNR; CDR2 reads FQNEAQ (reference sequence). With V trimmed by 5 bases and J by 7 bases, 7 bases remained unmatched. CDR3 sequence reads: CASSLGQGGQPQHF. The CDR3 DNA is TGTGCCAGCAGCCTCGGACAGGGTGGACAGCCCCAGCATTTT.

The chain couples TRBV28 to TRBJ2-7; possibly TRBD2 for D (6 bases). Germline assignment: CDR1 MDHEN and CDR2 SYDVKM. Deletions cut 7 bases from V and 1 base from J, with 14 bases between. The CDR3 runs 14 residues. The CDR3 nucleotides are TGTGCCAGCACCTATTCGGGAGCTTCCTACGAGCAGTACTTC. It is translated as CASTYSGASYEQYF. Full variable domain (missing parts from reference TRBV28 and TRBJ2-7): DVKVTQSSRYLVKRTGEKVFLECVQDMDHENMFWYRQDPGLGLRLIYFSYDVKMKEKGDIPEGYSVSREKKERFSLILESASTNQTSMYLCASTYSGASYEQYFGPGTRLTVT.

This clone has only one observation. The J gene is TRBJ1-2, the V gene TRBV6-1, with a possible D match to TRBD1 (6 bases). This CDR3 has 13 amino acids. Between the trimmed V and J ends, which lost 11 bases and 1 base, there was a span of 14 bases. Germline V gene data show CDR1 as MNHNS and CDR2 as SASEGT. In DNA, the CDR3 is TGTGCCGAACTGGACAGTGGTAACTATGGCTACACCTTC. This sequence encodes CAELDSGNYGYTF.

The genes are TRBV28 and TRBJ1-2; 8 positions match TRBD1. V shed 5 bases, J shed 6 bases, and the junction held 11 bases outside the gene matches. The CDR3 spans 15 residues. From germline, CDR1 is MDHEN and CDR2 SYDVKM. The chain's CDR3 is CASSIPPGGRNGYTF. The CDR3 region has the DNA TGTGCCAGCAGTATTCCCCCAGGGGGCCGGAATGGCTACACCTTC.

With regard to this clone: The junction and the germline gene differ at one end; a read error may be behind it. This chain uses TRBV4-1 with TRBJ2-7; TRBD2 matches 10 bases. The V gene's germline CDR1 is MGHRA and CDR2 YSYEKL. The CDR3 contains 13 residues. The CDR3 spells CASSQDVSGGLHF. The CDR3 DNA reads as TGCGCCAGCAGCCAAGATGTTAGCGGGGGGCTACACTTC.

This clone was detected only once. The chain employs TRBV27 and TRBJ2-1; possible D gene TRBD2, 6 bases. This CDR3 has 16 residues. V shed 1 base and J shed 13 bases, with 23 bases lying between them. CDR1 and CDR2 (germline): MNHEY, SMNVEV (reference sequence). The CDR3 is CASSLYSPDLGGPQFF. The CDR3 nucleotides are TGTGCCAGCAGTTTATATTCCCCGGACTTGGGGGGACCTCAGTTCTTC.

This chain connects TRBV15 to TRBJ2-1; TRBD2 matches at 12 bases. Unmatched junction bases numbered 11, after V lost 0 bases and J lost 8 bases. Germline V gives CDR1 LNHNV, CDR2 YYDKDF (reference sequence). The CDR3 runs 18 residues. DNA for the CDR3: TGTGCCACCAGCAGAGATGTATTTCTGACTAGCGGGAGCTATGAGCAGTTCTTC. Amino acid sequence: CATSRDVFLTSGSYEQFF.

The V and J genes are TRBV25-1 and TRBJ2-3, with D possibly matching TRBD2 (5 bases). The CDR3 spans 15 residues. Deletions cut 0 bases from V and 2 bases from J, with 9 bases between. Germline V gives CDR1 MGHDK, CDR2 SYGVNS. CDR3 sequence: CASSEYEGATDTQYF. The CDR3 DNA reads as TGTGCCAGCAGTGAATATGAGGGCGCCACAGATACGCAGTATTTT. Combining the CDR3 with reference TRBV25-1 and TRBJ2-3 gives the whole variable domain EADIYQTPRYLVIGTGKKITLECSQTMGHDKMYWYQQDPGMELHLIHYSYGVNSTEKGDLSSESTVSRIRTEHFPLTLESARPSHTSQYLCASSEYEGATDTQYFGPGTRLTVL.

The V call is TRBV30, the J call TRBJ1-4; tentatively, D is TRBD1 (5 bases). V was trimmed by 6 bases and J by 5 bases, leaving 19 bases between them. Looked up from germline, CDR1 is GTSNPN and CDR2 is SVGIG (reference sequence). This CDR3 contains 15 residues. This CDR3 reads CACKPVSGGNEKLFF. The CDR3 nucleotides are TGTGCCTGTAAACCGGTTTCGGGGGGAAATGAAAAACTGTTTTTT.

This clone has just one count. The CDR3 coding sequence is TGTGCCAGCAACGCCCCCGGAGATGGGGGGGGGCAGTTCTTC. Translated, it gives CASNAPGDGGGQFF. The chain carries TRBV7-9 and TRBJ2-1; 7 nucleotides match TRBD2. V dropped 7 bases and J dropped 12; count of bases not matched to a gene: 15. Looked up from germline, CDR1 is SEHNR and CDR2 is FQNEAQ (reference sequence). The CDR3 has 14 amino acids.

This chain uses TRBV29-1 with TRBJ2-2; D is possibly TRBD1 (6 bases). V lost 7 bases and J lost 0, with 9 bases in between. Per germline, CDR1 SQVTM and CDR2 ANQGSEA. The CDR3 has 13 amino acids. The CDR3 here is CSGRTANTGELFF. CDR3 nucleotide sequence: TGCAGCGGTCGGACAGCGAACACCGGGGAGCTGTTTTTT.

Worth noting for this clone: The DNA is left out, because the CDR3 cannot be placed on it with certainty; the CDR3 is given as TCRdb lists it. The chain combines TRBV28 with TRBJ1-1. Germline CDR1 reads MDHEN; CDR2 reads SYDVKM. Both ends counted, the CDR3 spans 14 residues. The CDR3 sequence: CASILGSRNTEAFF.

The rearrangement joins TRBV5-4 to TRBJ2-3; 8 nucleotides line up with TRBD1. Germline CDR1 and CDR2: SGHNT and YYREEE (reference sequence). J was trimmed by 1 base and V by 2 bases; bases with no gene match: 6. This CDR3 contains 16 residues. The CDR3 DNA reads TGTGCCAGCAGCTTCCAGGGGGCAGACGGCACAGATACGCAGTATTTT. Amino acids: CASSFQGADGTDTQYF.

The V call is TRBV27, the J call TRBJ1-1; D gene uncertain. Trimming stripped 3 bases from V and 1 base from J, with 9 bases between. The CDR3 length is 14 residues. In germline, CDR1 is MNHEY, CDR2 SMNVEV (reference sequence). This CDR3 reads CASSFDIRNTEAFF. The CDR3 DNA reads TGTGCCAGCAGTTTTGACATTAGGAACACTGAAGCTTTCTTT.

The chain recombines TRBV6-5 with TRBJ1-5; D is perhaps TRBD1 (5 bases). CDR1 is MNHEY and CDR2 is SVGAGI in the germline V gene. This CDR3 has 14 amino acids. Trimming stripped 5 bases from V and 7 bases from J, with 15 bases between. The CDR3 protein is CASSTDTWSQPQHF. In DNA, the CDR3 is TGTGCCAGCAGTACGGACACTTGGAGCCAGCCCCAGCATTTT.

This clone has a single count. The J gene is TRBJ2-7, the V gene TRBV7-9; 9 bases fit TRBD1. This CDR3 spans 15 amino acids. The V gene's germline CDR1 is SEHNR and CDR2 FQNEAQ (reference sequence). The J segment lost 2 bases and the V segment lost 4 bases, leaving 6 bases of the junction unmatched. CDR3 coding DNA: TGTGCCAGCAGCTCTCCGGGACAGGGAACCTACGAGCAGTACTTC. The encoded protein is CASSSPGQGTYEQYF. The full variable domain, rest sourced from reference TRBV7-9 and TRBJ2-7, is DTGVSQNPRHKITKRGQNVTFRCDPISEHNRLYWYRQTLGQGPEFLTYFQNEAQLEKSRLLSDRFSAERPKGSFSTLEIQRTEQGDSAMYLCASSSPGQGTYEQYFGPGTRLTVT.